This TCR beta chain was captured in a study of T cells in Graves' hyperthyroidism and ophthalmopathy. Background on the study: Blood was drawn when the patient was first diagnosed and still untreated. Findings and limits, study-wide: With a median lead of approximately 6 months before onset, the model predicted ophthalmopathy.

V was cut by 1 base and J by 5 bases, with 15 bases left in between. Germline CDR1 and CDR2: SGHRS and YFSETQ. This CDR3 contains 16 residues. In its sample, this clonotype was seen once. Its antigen remains unknown. Authors of the study amplified TCR beta CDR3 regions from RNA transcripts. First-round RT-PCR targeting the TCR CDR3 was performed with the HTBI primer set. TCRdb re-derived calls from the multiplex PCR reads in MiXCR, one entry per CDR3 protein. Of approximately 330,000 distinct CDR3 sequences in the sample, about 20% were seen once. The material sequenced was blood. This clonotype originated in a woman aged 50 to 60 with Graves' hyperthyroidism. This rearrangement joins TRBV5-1 to TRBJ1-4; D is perhaps TRBD1 (5 bases). CDR3 nucleotides: TGCGCCAGCAGCTTGTTGGTCTGGGGGATGAATGAAAAACTGTTTTTT. This sequence encodes CASSLLVWGMNEKLFF.